The following is a T cell receptor (beta chain) sequence with its context. The table came from immunoSEQ multiplex PCR; TCRdb's copy has only in-frame clones and leaves some out. The sample records over 15,000 clones, roughly 61% being singletons. The sample originates from a study of sequential checkpoint blockade in melanoma. Across the whole study: Each arm's sequence ended with maintenance nivolumab.

The CDR3 length is 12 residues. V was trimmed by 6 bases and J by 0 bases, leaving 5 bases between them. Germline V gene sequence: CDR1 KGHSH, CDR2 LQKENI. Treatment given: randomized to nivolumab then ipilimumab (arm A) or the reverse (arm B). Patients had received no earlier DNA-damaging chemotherapy. Live CD3+CD8+ CD19− CD56− cells were sorted from PBMCs. The clonotype originates from a human donor with melanoma. Specimen: CD8+ T cells sorted from blood (inferred from file names), collected from a patient given nivolumab and ipilimumab in sequence. This sequence joins TRBV18 and TRBJ1-2; D unresolved. CDR3 coding DNA: TGTGCCAGCTCCGTAGCTAACTATGGCTACACCTTC. It is translated as CASSVANYGYTF. The entire variable domain, with the rest obtained from reference TRBV18 and TRBJ1-2, is as follows: NAGVMQNPRHLVRRRGQEARLRCSPMKGHSHVYWYRQLPEEGLKFMVYLQKENIIDESGMPKERFSAEFPKEGPSILRIQQVVRGDSAAYFCASSVANYGYTFGSGTRLTVV.